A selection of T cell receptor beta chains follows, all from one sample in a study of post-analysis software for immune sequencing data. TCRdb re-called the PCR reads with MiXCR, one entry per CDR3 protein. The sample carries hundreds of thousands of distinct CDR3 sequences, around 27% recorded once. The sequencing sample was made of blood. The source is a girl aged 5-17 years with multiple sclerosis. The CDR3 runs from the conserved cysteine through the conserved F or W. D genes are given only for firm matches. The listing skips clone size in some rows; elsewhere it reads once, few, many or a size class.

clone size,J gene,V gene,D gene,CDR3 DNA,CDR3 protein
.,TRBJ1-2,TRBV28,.,TGTGCCAGCAGTTTATCCCAACAAGGCTACACCTTC,CASSLSQQGYTF
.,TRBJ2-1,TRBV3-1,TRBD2,TGTGCCAGCAGCCAGGCTGGCAGCGGGAGGGATTACAATGAGCAGTTCTTC,CASSQAGSGRDYNEQFF
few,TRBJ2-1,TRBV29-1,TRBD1,TGCAGCGTTGAAGATTCGTGGGGGACAGGAAGGGATGAGCAGTTCTTC,CSVEDSWGTGRDEQFF
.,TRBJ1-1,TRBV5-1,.,TGCGCCAGCAGCTCTTTTGCAGGGCCCATGAACACTGAAGCTTTCTTT,CASSSFAGPMNTEAFF
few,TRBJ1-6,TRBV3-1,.,TGTGCCAGCAGCCAAGGAGAGTTCCTCTCAGCCCCCCTCCACTTT,CASSQGEFLSAPLHF
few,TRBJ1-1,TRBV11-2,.,TGTGCCAGCAGCTTAGAACTGGGCACTGAAGCTTTCTTT,CASSLELGTEAFF
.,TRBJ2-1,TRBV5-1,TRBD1,TGCGCCAGCAGCTCCCGGGACAGCGGCTCGGGAGAGCAGTTCTTC,CASSSRDSGSGEQFF
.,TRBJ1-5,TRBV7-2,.,TGTGCCAGCAGCTTAGTTCGGGATGGAAATCAGCCCCAGCATTTT,CASSLVRDGNQPQHF
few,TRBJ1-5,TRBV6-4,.,TGTGCCAGCAGTGACTTTCTGGGGGCCCAGCCCCAGCATTTT,CASSDFLGAQPQHF
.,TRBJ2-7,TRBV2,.,TGTGCCAGCAGAGGCAGGTACTACGGGCAGTACTTC,CASRGRYYGQYF
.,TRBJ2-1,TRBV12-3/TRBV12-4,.,TGTGCCAGCAGCTTATCACTAGCAGCGACTTGGCGAGAGACCCAGTTCTTC,CASSLSLAATWRETQFF
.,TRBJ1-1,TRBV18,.,TGTGCCAGCTCACCAGGGACCCCTATAGAGAAGGCTTTCTTT,CASSPGTPIEKAFF
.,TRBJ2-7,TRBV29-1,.,TGCGGCGTTGAAGGGGGGTCCGGGACAGCAGACTACGAGCAGTACTTC,CGVEGGSGTADYEQYF
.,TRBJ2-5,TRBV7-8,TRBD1,TGTGCCAGCAGCCCCCAAACACGGACAGGGCGTGGGACCCAGTACTTC,CASSPQTRTGRGTQYF
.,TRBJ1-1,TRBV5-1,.,TGCGCCAGCAGCTTGGCCAGGGTGGGATCTGGTAGAGGACCTGAAGCTTTCTTT,CASSLARVGSGRGPEAFF
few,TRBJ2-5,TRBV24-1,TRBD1,TGTGCCACGGGAGATCCGGGACAGACGACCCAGTACTTC,CATGDPGQTTQYF
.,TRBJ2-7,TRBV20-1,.,TGCAGTGCTGGCAGGGGCGGCACCTACGAGCAGTACTTC,CSAGRGGTYEQYF
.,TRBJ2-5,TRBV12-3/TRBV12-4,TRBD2,TGTGCCAGCGCTTGGACTAGCGGGATTGAGGAGACCCAGTACTTC,CASAWTSGIEETQYF
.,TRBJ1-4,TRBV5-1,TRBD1,TGCGCCAGCAGCTTGGGCAGGGGGCGGCATAATGAAAAACTGTTTTTT,CASSLGRGRHNEKLFF
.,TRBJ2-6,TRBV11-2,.,TGTGCCAGCAGCTTAAGGGGGGTAGGGCTCTCTGGGGCCAACGTCCTGACTTTC,CASSLRGVGLSGANVLTF
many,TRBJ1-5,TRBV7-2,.,TGTGCCAGCAGCTTAGGCAGGGGAAATCAGCCCCAGCATTTT,CASSLGRGNQPQHF
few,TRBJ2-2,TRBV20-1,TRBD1,TGCAGTGCTCCTGACAGGGCGGTAAACACCGGGGAGCTGTTTTTT,CSAPDRAVNTGELFF